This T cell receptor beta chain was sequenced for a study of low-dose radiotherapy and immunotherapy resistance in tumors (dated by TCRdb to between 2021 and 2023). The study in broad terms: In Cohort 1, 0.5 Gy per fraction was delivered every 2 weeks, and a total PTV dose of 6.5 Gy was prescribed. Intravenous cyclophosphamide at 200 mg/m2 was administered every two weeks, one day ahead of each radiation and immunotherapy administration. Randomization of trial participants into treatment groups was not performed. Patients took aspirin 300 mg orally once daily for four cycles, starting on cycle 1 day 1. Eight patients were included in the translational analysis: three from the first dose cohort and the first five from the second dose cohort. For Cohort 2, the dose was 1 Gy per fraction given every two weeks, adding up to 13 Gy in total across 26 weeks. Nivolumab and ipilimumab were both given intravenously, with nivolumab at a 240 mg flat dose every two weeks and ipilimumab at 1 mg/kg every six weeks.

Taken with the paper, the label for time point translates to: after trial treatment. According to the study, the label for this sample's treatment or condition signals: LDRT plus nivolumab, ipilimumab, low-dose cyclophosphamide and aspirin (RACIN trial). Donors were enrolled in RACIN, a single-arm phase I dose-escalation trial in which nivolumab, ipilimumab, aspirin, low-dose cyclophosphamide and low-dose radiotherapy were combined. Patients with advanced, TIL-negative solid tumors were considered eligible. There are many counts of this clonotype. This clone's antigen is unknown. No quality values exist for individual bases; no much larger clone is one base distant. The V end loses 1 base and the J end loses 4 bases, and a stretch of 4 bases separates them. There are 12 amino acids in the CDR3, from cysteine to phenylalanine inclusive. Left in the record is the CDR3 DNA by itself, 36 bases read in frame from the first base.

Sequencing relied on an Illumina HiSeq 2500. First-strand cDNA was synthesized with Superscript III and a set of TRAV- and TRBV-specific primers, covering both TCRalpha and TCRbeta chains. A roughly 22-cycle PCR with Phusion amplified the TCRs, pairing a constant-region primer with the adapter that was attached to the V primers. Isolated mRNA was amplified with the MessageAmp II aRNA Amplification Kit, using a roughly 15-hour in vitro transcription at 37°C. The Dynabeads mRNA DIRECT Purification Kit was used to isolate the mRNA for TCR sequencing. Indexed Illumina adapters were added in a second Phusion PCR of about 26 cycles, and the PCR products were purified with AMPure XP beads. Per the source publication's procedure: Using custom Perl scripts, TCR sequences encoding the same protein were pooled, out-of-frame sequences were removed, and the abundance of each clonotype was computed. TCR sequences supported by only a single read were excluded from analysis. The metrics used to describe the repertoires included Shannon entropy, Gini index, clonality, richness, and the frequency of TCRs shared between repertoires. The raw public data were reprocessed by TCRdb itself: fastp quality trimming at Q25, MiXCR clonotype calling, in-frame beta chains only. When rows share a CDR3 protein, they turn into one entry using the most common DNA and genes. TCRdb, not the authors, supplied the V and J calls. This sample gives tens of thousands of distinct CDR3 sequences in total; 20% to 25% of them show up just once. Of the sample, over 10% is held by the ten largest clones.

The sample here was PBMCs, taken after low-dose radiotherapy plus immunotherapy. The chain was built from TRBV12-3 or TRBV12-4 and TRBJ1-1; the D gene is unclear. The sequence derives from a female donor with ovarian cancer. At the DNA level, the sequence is TGTGCCAGCAGTTTAGTTTTCACTGAAGCTTTCTTT. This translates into CASSLVFTEAFF.